Reported below is one TCR beta chain. What it binds is not known. This sample is part of a study of OX40 agonist ivuxolimab in advanced cancers. General study points: Within 6 weeks, CD4+ and CD8+ blood T cells expanded clonally at 0.1 to 3.0 mg/kg. Partial responders treated at 0.1-3.0 mg/kg exhibited clonal expansion among the lowest measured.

Looked up from germline, CDR1 is SGHTA and CDR2 is FQGNSA. The CDR3 is 15 amino acids. J gave up 0 bases and V 5 bases, and 5 bases lay outside the gene matches. TCRdb keeps only in-frame clones here, not all; method: immunoSEQ multiplex PCR. The data hold about 100,000 clones, with roughly 94% observed a single time. Specimen: CD4+ or CD8+ T cells sorted from blood, collected in a trial of the OX40 agonist ivuxolimab. The chain is built from TRBV7-2 and TRBJ2-3; 7 bases are shared with TRBD1. The origin of this receptor is an adult with an advanced solid tumor such as melanoma, head and neck, liver or kidney cancer. The CDR3 here is CASSRTGHSTDTQYF. Written as DNA, the CDR3 is TGTGCCAGCAGCCGGACAGGCCATAGCACAGATACGCAGTATTTT.